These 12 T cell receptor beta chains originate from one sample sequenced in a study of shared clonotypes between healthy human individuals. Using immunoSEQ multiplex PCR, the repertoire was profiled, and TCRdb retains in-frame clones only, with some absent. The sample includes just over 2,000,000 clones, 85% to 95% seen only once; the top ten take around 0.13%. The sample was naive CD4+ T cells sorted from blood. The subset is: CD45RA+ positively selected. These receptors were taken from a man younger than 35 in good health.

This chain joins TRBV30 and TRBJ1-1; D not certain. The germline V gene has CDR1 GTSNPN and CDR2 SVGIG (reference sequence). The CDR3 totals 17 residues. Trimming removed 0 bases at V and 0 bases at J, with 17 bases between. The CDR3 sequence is CAWSVSRTLPMNTEAFF. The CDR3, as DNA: TGTGCCTGGAGTGTATCTAGGACCCTACCCATGAACACTGAAGCTTTCTTT.

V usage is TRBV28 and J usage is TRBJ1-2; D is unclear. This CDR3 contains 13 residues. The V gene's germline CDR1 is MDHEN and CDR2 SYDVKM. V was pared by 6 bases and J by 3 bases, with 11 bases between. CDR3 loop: CASRPSWDYGYTF. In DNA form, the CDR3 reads TGTGCCAGCAGACCTTCATGGGACTATGGCTACACCTTC.

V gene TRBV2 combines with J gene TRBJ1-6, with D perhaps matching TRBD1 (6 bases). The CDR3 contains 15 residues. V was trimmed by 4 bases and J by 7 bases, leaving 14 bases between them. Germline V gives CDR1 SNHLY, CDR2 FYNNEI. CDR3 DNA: TGTGCCAGCAGTGCCTTTCAACAGGGCAATTCACCCCTCCACTTT. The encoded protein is CASSAFQQGNSPLHF.

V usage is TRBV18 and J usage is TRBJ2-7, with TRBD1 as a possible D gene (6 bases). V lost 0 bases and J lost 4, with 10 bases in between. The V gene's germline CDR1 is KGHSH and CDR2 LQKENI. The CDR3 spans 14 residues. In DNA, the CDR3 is TGTGCCAGCTCACCACCGAACAGGGAGTACGAGCAGTACTTC. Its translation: CASSPPNREYEQYF.

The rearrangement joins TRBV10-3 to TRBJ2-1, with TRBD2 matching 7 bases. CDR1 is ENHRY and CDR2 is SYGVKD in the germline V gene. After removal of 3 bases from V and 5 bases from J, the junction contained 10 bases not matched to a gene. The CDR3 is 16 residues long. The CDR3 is CAISDEGGPRDNEQFF. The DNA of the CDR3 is TGTGCCATCAGTGATGAGGGAGGGCCCAGAGACAATGAGCAGTTCTTC.

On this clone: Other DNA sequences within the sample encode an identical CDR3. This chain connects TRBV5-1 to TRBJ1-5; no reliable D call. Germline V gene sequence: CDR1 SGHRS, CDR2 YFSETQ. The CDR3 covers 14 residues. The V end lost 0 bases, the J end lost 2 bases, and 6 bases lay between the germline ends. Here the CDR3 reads CASSLDPGNQPQHF. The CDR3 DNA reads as TGCGCCAGCAGCTTGGACCCCGGCAATCAGCCCCAGCATTTT.

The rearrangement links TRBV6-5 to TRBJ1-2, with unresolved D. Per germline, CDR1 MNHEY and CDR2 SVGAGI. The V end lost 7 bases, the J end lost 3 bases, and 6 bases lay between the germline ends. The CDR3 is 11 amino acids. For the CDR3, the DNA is TGTGCCAGCATGAGAGACTATGGCTACACCTTC. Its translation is CASMRDYGYTF.

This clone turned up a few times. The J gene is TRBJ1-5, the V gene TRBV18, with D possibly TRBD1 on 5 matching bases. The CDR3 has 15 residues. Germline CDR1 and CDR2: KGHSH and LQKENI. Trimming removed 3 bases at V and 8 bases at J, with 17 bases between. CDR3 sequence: CASSPLGTPGEPQHF. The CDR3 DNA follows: TGTGCCAGCTCACCCCTGGGGACGCCAGGTGAGCCCCAGCATTTT.

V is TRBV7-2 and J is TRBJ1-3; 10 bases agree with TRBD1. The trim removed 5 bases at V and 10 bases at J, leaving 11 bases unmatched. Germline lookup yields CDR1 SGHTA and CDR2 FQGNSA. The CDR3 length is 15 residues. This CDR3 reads CASSPQGQGIGTIYF. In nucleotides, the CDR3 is TGTGCCAGCAGCCCCCAGGGACAGGGGATTGGGACCATATATTTT.

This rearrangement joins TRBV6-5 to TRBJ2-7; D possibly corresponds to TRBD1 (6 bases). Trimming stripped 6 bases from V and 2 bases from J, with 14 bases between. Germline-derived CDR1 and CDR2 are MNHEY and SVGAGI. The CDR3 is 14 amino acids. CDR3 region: CASRGRDTTYEQYF. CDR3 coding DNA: TGTGCCAGCAGAGGCCGGGACACGACCTACGAGCAGTACTTC.

CDR3 DNA: TGTGCCAGCAGTTTGCAGGGATTAAACACCATATATTTT. This sequence encodes CASSLQGLNTIYF. This chain joins TRBV28 and TRBJ1-3, with D possibly matching TRBD1 (5 bases). V was clipped by 3 bases and J by 6 bases, with 9 bases between them. CDR3 length equals 13 residues. Germline lookup yields CDR1 MDHEN and CDR2 SYDVKM.

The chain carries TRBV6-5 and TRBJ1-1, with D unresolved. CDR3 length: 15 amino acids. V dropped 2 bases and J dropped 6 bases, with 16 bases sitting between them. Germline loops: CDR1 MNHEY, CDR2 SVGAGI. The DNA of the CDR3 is TGTGCCAGCAGTTACCGGGTTCGAAAAGGCGCTGAAGCTTTCTTT. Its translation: CASSYRVRKGAEAFF.